This TCR beta chain appears in the sequencing data of a study of beta chain features in type 1 diabetes. CDR1 and CDR2 (germline): LNHDA, SQIVND (reference sequence). V was clipped by 11 bases and J by 10 bases, with 25 bases between them. This CDR3 contains 14 residues. General study points: Shorter TCRB CDR3s, moderately but significantly so, marked every one of the four CD4+ subsets in Type 1 diabetes patients. There were fewer insertions and more deletions at the VDJ junctions of type 1 diabetes patients.

Comments on this clone: Its antigen is unidentified.

The authors sorted CD4+ naive, central memory, regulatory and stem cell-like memory cells via CD45RO/CCR7/CD25/CD127/CD95/CD27. Expressed TCRB transcripts were sequenced because the entire RNA isolate underwent reverse transcription. Read totals for stem cell-like memory T cell samples averaged about 1 million. Sequencing was performed with immunoSEQ multiplex PCR; in TCRdb, only in-frame clones are kept and a portion is missing. The table records some 99,000 clones, 40% of them present only once. The clonotype was recovered from a woman aged 18-29 years in good health. The sequenced material came from stem cell memory CD4+ T cells from blood. The chain combines TRBV19 with TRBJ2-3; possible D gene TRBD2, 6 bases. The CDR3 bases are TGTGCCTCCCGTTTAGGCCCTGCGGGGCGGGCGCAGTATTTT. Encoded protein: CASRLGPAGRAQYF.